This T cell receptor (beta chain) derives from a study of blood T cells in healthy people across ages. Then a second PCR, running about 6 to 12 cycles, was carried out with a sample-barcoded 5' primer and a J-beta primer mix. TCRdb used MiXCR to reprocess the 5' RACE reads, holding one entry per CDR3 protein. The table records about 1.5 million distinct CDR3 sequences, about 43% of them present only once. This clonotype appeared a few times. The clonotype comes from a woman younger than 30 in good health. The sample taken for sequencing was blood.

The CDR3 DNA is TGTGCCAGCAGCTTAGGGACAGGGGGCATCTACGAGCAGTACTTC. Translation: CASSLGTGGIYEQYF. This sequence joins TRBV7-6 and TRBJ2-7; 11 nucleotides match TRBD1. Trimming took 1 base from V and 3 from J; bases not matched to a gene: 2. The CDR3 runs to 15 residues. The germline V gene has CDR1 SGHVS and CDR2 FNYEAQ.